This T cell receptor beta chain is drawn from a study of Tregs in tolerant kidney transplant recipients. CDR1 LGHNA and CDR2 YSLEER come from the germline V gene. Trimming cost V 4 bases and J 1 base, with 9 bases left between them. CDR3 size: 14 residues. Thawed PBMCs were FACS-sorted into unstimulated CD4+CD25+CD127- regulatory T cells, CD4+CD25- non-regulatory cells, CD4 and CD8 cells. Study-level results: The small number of patients limits these findings pending further validation.

This clone has only one observation. The antigen remains unidentified. Assay used: immunoSEQ multiplex PCR; TCRdb lists only in-frame clones, some missing. The sample has 60,000 to 65,000 clones; roughly 98% are singletons. The sequence was obtained from a human donor who received a combined kidney and bone marrow transplant. Sample: Tregs from blood, taken before the transplant. The chain combines TRBV4-3 with TRBJ2-3, with a weak D call TRBD1 (5 bases). The CDR3 nucleotides read TGCGCCAGCAGCCCGGACACCCGCACAGATACGCAGTATTTT. Translation gives CASSPDTRTDTQYF.